These 5 T cell receptor beta chains share one sample of origin, sequenced in a study of cytomegalovirus exposure and HLA in healthy donors (dated by TCRdb to 2017 to 2019). Library creation used the immunoSEQ multiplex PCR assay. A mixture of 60 forward primers for TCR Vbeta segments and 13 reverse primers for TCR Jbeta segments was used in the multiplex PCR. TCRdb took over this immuneACCESS table, retaining in-frame rearrangements with V and J assigned. Such tables are incomplete; in checked studies, under half of the missing clones stem from an unresolved V gene, and the remainder is unexplained. In all, the sample holds approximately 100,000 clones, and roughly 70% of those were seen once. Of the sample, around 2% falls within the top ten clones. The sample comprised PBMCs. These receptors came from a male donor in good health and CMV-seronegative.

This rearrangement joins TRBV19 to TRBJ2-3; 9 positions match TRBD2. In germline, CDR1 is LNHDA, CDR2 SQIVND (reference sequence). This CDR3 has 18 amino acids. V trimming: 6 bases; J trimming: 5 bases; junction bases outside the gene matches: 18. The CDR3 protein is CASSPGLAIPSLGDTQYF. The CDR3 bases are TGTGCCAGTAGCCCTGGACTAGCGATACCTTCTCTAGGAGATACGCAGTATTTT.

This rearrangement joins TRBV28 to TRBJ1-5, with D perhaps TRBD1 (6 bases). The V gene's germline CDR1 is MDHEN and CDR2 SYDVKM. The CDR3 is made up of 16 amino acids. V lost 1 base and J 3 bases, leaving 13 bases between the germline ends. The DNA for the CDR3 is TGTGCCAGCAGTTTATACCCCGACAGGTCCAATCAGCCCCAGCATTTT. Protein: CASSLYPDRSNQPQHF. The variable domain in full, completed from reference TRBV28 and TRBJ1-5, reads DVKVTQSSRYLVKRTGEKVFLECVQDMDHENMFWYRQDPGLGLRLIYFSYDVKMKEKGDIPEGYSVSREKKERFSLILESASTNQTSMYLCASSLYPDRSNQPQHFGDGTRLSIL.

The chain recombines TRBV11-2 with TRBJ1-2, with D hard to call. V gave up 4 bases and J gave up 4 bases, with 13 bases separating them. The CDR3 has 14 amino acids. CDR1 is SGHAT, CDR2 FQNNGV, per germline. The CDR3 sequence: CASSSAVRGYGYTF. The CDR3 region has the DNA TGTGCCAGCAGCTCAGCTGTACGAGGCTATGGCTACACCTTC. The full variable domain, completed using reference TRBV11-2 and TRBJ1-2, is EAGVAQSPRYKIIEKRQSVAFWCNPISGHATLYWYQQILGQGPKLLIQFQNNGVVDDSQLPKDRFSAERLKGVDSTLKIQPAKLEDSAVYLCASSSAVRGYGYTFGSGTRLTVV.

This clone was seen only once. The chain uses TRBV28 and TRBJ2-1; unclear D gene. CDR1 and CDR2 from the germline V gene are MDHEN and SYDVKM. The ends were cut back, 5 bases at V and 8 bases at J, with 13 bases in the middle. The CDR3 runs 13 residues. This CDR3 reads CASSPAVLDEQFF. The CDR3 region has the DNA TGTGCCAGCAGTCCCGCGGTCTTAGATGAGCAGTTCTTC.

The chain links TRBV28 to TRBJ2-5; D is perhaps TRBD2 (6 bases). Germline V lookup: CDR1 MDHEN, CDR2 SYDVKM. The V and J ends lost 7 bases and 0 bases respectively, with 15 bases between them. CDR3 length: 15 residues. The CDR3 region is CASNSPGLYQETQYF. The CDR3 region has the DNA TGTGCCAGCAACTCGCCGGGACTCTACCAAGAGACCCAGTACTTC.